These 21 T cell receptor beta chains came from one sample sequenced in a study of response to subunit inactivated influenza vaccine. MiXCR, run by TCRdb on the RT-PCR reads, gives a single entry per CDR3 protein. The data contain about 700,000 distinct CDR3 sequences, 12% to 15% of them singletons. The material was PBMCs from blood, obtained roughly 2 weeks before vaccination. Source of these receptors: a middle-aged man who received an inactivated influenza vaccine.

This clonotype appeared a few times. The rearrangement joins TRBV5-5 to TRBJ1-2; D ambiguous. Per germline, CDR1 SGHKS and CDR2 YYEKEE (reference sequence). This CDR3 contains 14 residues. The V end was cut by 0 bases, the J end by 1 base, with 7 bases between. Here the CDR3 reads CASSLEQHNYGYTF. CDR3 nucleotides: TGTGCCAGCAGCTTGGAACAACATAACTATGGCTACACCTTC.

Only a few counts were recorded for this clonotype. CDR3 sequence: CASSLTGGSEAFF. CDR3 in DNA: TGCGCCAGCAGCTTGACAGGGGGATCTGAAGCTTTCTTT. This chain connects TRBV5-1 to TRBJ1-1, with 8 bases lining up with TRBD1. This CDR3 spans 13 amino acids. The V and J ends lost 1 base and 6 bases, in that order; junction bases with no gene match: 2. Germline assignment: CDR1 SGHRS and CDR2 YFSETQ.

This clonotype has just a few counts. The rearrangement joins TRBV7-2 to TRBJ2-7; D is undetermined. CDR3 length equals 12 residues. Germline V CDR1 and CDR2: SGHTA, FQGNSA. V shed 3 bases and J shed 2 bases, with 5 bases lying between them. CDR3 loop: CASSFPAYEQYF. As DNA, the CDR3 is TGTGCCAGCAGCTTTCCGGCCTACGAGCAGTACTTC.

This chain's CDR3 is CASSPLNGGEQFF. As DNA, the CDR3 is TGTGCCAGCAGTCCCCTCAACGGAGGTGAGCAGTTCTTC. The genes are TRBV6-1 and TRBJ2-1, with D possibly being TRBD2 (5 bases). The CDR3 covers 13 residues. Trimming shortened V by 5 bases and J by 9 bases, and 14 bases separated the two germline ends. The germline V gene has CDR1 MNHNS and CDR2 SASEGT.

This clonotype was counted at least ten times. V is TRBV2 and J is TRBJ2-7; D is ambiguous. V was shortened by 1 base and J by 6 bases, with 7 bases between the two germline ends. Per germline, CDR1 SNHLY and CDR2 FYNNEI. The CDR3 is 12 residues long. The CDR3 reads CASSEGTAEQYF. The CDR3 DNA sequence: TGTGCCAGCAGTGAAGGAACTGCCGAGCAGTACTTC.

This clonotype has a handful of counts. The chain has TRBV12-3 or TRBV12-4 and TRBJ2-5; D may be TRBD2 (6 bases). The V and J ends lost 2 bases and 2 bases respectively, with 12 bases between them. The CDR3 contains 15 residues. The CDR3 sequence is CASSLSGTHQETQYF. Written as DNA, the CDR3 is TGTGCCAGCAGTTTAAGTGGGACTCATCAAGAGACCCAGTACTTC.

This chain joins TRBV12-3 or TRBV12-4 and TRBJ2-7; no definite D call. V lost 6 bases and J lost 0, with 9 bases in between. There are 13 residues in the CDR3. The CDR3 sequence: CASSPDASYEQYF. Here the CDR3 DNA reads TGTGCCAGCAGCCCGGACGCCTCCTACGAGCAGTACTTC.

The rearrangement joins TRBV29-1 to TRBJ1-4; unclear D gene. The germline V gene encodes CDR1 SQVTM and CDR2 ANQGSEA. Trimming shortened V by 5 bases and J by 7 bases, and 11 bases separated the two germline ends. The CDR3 totals 12 residues. The CDR3 protein is CSVPGSGEKLFF. CDR3 nucleotides: TGCAGCGTTCCTGGATCAGGTGAAAAACTGTTTTTT.

The rearrangement links TRBV12-3 or TRBV12-4 to TRBJ2-3; TRBD2 aligns across 7 bases. This CDR3 region has 15 residues. V shed 6 bases and J 4 bases; nucleotides not matched to a gene: 10. CDR3 region: CASSLKAGEADTQYF. The DNA of the CDR3 is TGTGCCAGCAGCCTAAAGGCGGGGGAGGCAGATACGCAGTATTTT.

This chain connects TRBV4-3 to TRBJ1-6; D is unresolved. Per germline, CDR1 LGHNA and CDR2 YSLEER. The CDR3 has 15 residues. Trimming shortened V by 1 base and J by 9 bases, and 13 bases separated the two germline ends. The CDR3 DNA reads as TGCGCCAGCAGCCAAGGGGCTCGAATTGGTTCACCCCTCCACTTT. Translation: CASSQGARIGSPLHF.

The chain couples TRBV2 to TRBJ1-1; the match to TRBD1 covers 8 bases. The CDR3 extends over 13 amino acids. Germline V CDR1 and CDR2: SNHLY, FYNNEI. V shed 6 bases, J shed 4 bases, and the junction held 4 bases outside the gene matches. For the CDR3, the DNA is TGTGCCAGCAGGGACCAGGGGGCCACTGAAGCTTTCTTT. This encodes CASRDQGATEAFF.

The table lists this clonotype with many counts. This rearrangement joins TRBV5-1 to TRBJ2-1; 13 nucleotides agree with TRBD2. The CDR3 runs 16 residues. After removal of 4 bases from V and 0 bases from J, the junction contained 1 base not matched to a gene. CDR1 SGHRS and CDR2 YFSETQ come from the germline V gene. Here the CDR3 DNA reads TGCGCCAGCAGCCGGACTAGCGGGAGCTCCTACAATGAGCAGTTCTTC. Its translation is CASSRTSGSSYNEQFF.

The table lists this clonotype with many counts. The rearrangement uses TRBV29-1 and TRBJ2-5; tentatively, D is TRBD2 (6 bases). Trimming stripped 7 bases from V and 1 base from J, with 10 bases between. The CDR3 has 12 residues. Germline values: CDR1 SQVTM, CDR2 ANQGSEA. The CDR3 DNA is TGCAGCGCACTAGCCCCCCAAGAGACCCAGTACTTC. Residues: CSALAPQETQYF. Full variable domain (rest looked up from reference TRBV29-1 and TRBJ2-5): SAVISQKPSRDICQRGTSLTIQCQVDSQVTMMFWYRQQPGQSLTLIATANQGSEATYESGFVIDKFPISRPNLTFSTLTVSNMSPEDSSIYLCSALAPQETQYFGPGTRLLVL.

This clonotype appeared a few times. The chain uses TRBV30 and TRBJ2-7; D tentatively reads TRBD1 or TRBD2 (5 bases each). The CDR3 is 13 amino acids. V was pared by 2 bases and J by 3 bases, with 11 bases between. Germline V gene data show CDR1 as GTSNPN and CDR2 as SVGIG (reference sequence). Written as DNA, the CDR3 is TGTGCCTGGAGTCCGGGACCAATCTACGAGCAGTACTTC. This translates into CAWSPGPIYEQYF.

There are many counts of this clonotype. The chain joins TRBV5-5 to TRBJ2-2, with D perhaps TRBD2 (6 bases). In germline, CDR1 is SGHKS, CDR2 YYEKEE (reference sequence). The V gene lost 4 bases and the J gene lost 1 base, with 14 bases spanning the gap. The CDR3 is 16 amino acids. In DNA, the CDR3 is TGTGCCAGCAGCGGCGGGACCTTAATGAACACCGGGGAGCTGTTTTTT. Amino acid sequence: CASSGGTLMNTGELFF.

This clonotype was observed a few times. The gene calls are TRBV5-5 and TRBJ2-7; 8 bases match TRBD1. This CDR3 contains 14 residues. J was trimmed by 3 bases and V by 3 bases; bases with no gene match: 5. The V gene's germline CDR1 is SGHKS and CDR2 YYEKEE (reference sequence). The CDR3 DNA reads TGTGCCAGCAGCTACGGACAGGGTCTCTACGAGCAGTACTTC. Translation gives CASSYGQGLYEQYF. Variable domain in full (rest from reference TRBV5-5 and TRBJ2-7): DAGVTQSPTHLIKTRGQQVTLRCSPISGHKSVSWYQQVLGQGPQFIFQYYEKEERGRGNFPDRFSARQFPNYSSELNVNALLLGDSALYLCASSYGQGLYEQYFGPGTRLTVT.

This clonotype was seen ten or more times. The V call is TRBV20-1, the J call TRBJ2-7, with D perhaps TRBD1 (5 bases). CDR3 length: 11 residues. V was cut by 4 bases and J by 9 bases, with 13 bases left in between. CDR1 is DFQATT, CDR2 SNEGSKA, per germline (reference sequence). The CDR3 nucleotides are TGCAGTGCTATAGACAGCAGAAGGCAGTACTTC. This encodes CSAIDSRRQYF.

This chain links TRBV28 with TRBJ2-3, with a weak D call TRBD1 (5 bases). Germline-derived CDR1 and CDR2 are MDHEN and SYDVKM. Trimming took off 8 bases at V and 0 bases at J, with 12 bases between the two ends. The CDR3 is made up of 14 amino acids. The CDR3 spells CASSRGSSTDTQYF. The DNA of the CDR3 is TGTGCCAGCTCTAGGGGTTCCAGCACAGATACGCAGTATTTT.

This clonotype was seen a handful of times. This rearrangement joins TRBV6-1 to TRBJ2-1; 7 bases line up with TRBD1. The V segment lost 8 bases and the J segment 8 bases; nucleotides outside the gene matches: 12. The CDR3 is made up of 14 amino acids. Germline V CDR1 and CDR2: MNHNS, SASEGT. The CDR3 spells CASSPGTVGDEQFF. Here the CDR3 DNA reads TGTGCCAGCTCTCCCGGGACAGTGGGGGATGAGCAGTTCTTC.

The J gene is TRBJ2-1, the V gene TRBV11-2, with TRBD2 matching 11 bases. V shed 3 bases, J shed 7 bases, and the junction held 14 bases outside the gene matches. This CDR3 is built from 18 residues. The V gene's germline CDR1 is SGHAT and CDR2 FQNNGV. CDR3 in DNA: TGTGCCAGCAGCTTCCTACCCACTAGCGGGGGAGTCGTTAATGAGCAGTTCTTC. This codes for CASSFLPTSGGVVNEQFF.

This clonotype turned up a few times. The chain carries TRBV12-3 or TRBV12-4 and TRBJ1-5; 8 positions agree with TRBD1. This CDR3 region has 15 residues. V lost 2 bases, J lost 4 bases, and 4 bases stayed unmatched. The CDR3 region is CASSLSGGANQPQHF. In DNA form, the CDR3 reads TGTGCCAGCAGTTTATCAGGGGGCGCGAATCAGCCCCAGCATTTT.